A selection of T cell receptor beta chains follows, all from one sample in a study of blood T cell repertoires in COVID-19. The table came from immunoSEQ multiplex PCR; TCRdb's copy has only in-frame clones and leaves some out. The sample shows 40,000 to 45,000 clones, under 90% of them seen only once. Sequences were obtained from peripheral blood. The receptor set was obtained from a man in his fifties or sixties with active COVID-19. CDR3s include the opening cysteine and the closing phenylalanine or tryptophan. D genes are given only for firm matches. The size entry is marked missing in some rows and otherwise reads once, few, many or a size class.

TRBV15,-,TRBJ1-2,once,CATSRGGSSYGYTF,TGTGCCACCAGCAGAGGGGGCAGCAGCTATGGCTACACCTTC
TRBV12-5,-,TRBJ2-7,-,CASGSAYEQYF,TGTGCTAGTGGTTCAGCCTACGAGCAGTACTTC
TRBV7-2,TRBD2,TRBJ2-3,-,CASSLGASGSADTQYF,TGTGCCAGCAGCTTAGGGGCTAGCGGGAGCGCAGATACGCAGTATTTT
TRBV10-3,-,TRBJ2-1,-,CAISETGGAQSYNEQFF,TGTGCCATCAGTGAGACAGGAGGGGCCCAGTCCTACAATGAGCAGTTCTTC
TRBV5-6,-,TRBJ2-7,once,CASGSGEQYF,TGTGCCAGCGGCTCCGGCGAGCAGTACTTC
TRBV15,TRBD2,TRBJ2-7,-,CATSSHDLAGVSYEQYF,TGTGCCACCAGCAGTCACGACCTAGCGGGAGTCTCCTACGAGCAGTACTTC
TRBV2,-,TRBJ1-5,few,CASSEVGLSNQPQHF,TGTGCCAGCAGTGAAGTGGGACTTAGCAATCAGCCCCAGCATTTT
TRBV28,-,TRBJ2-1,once,CASSFAGRRNEQFF,TGTGCCAGCAGTTTTGCGGGGCGGCGGAATGAGCAGTTCTTC
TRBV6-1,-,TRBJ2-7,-,CASSEVWENLYEQYF,TGTGCCAGCAGTGAAGTATGGGAGAATCTCTACGAGCAGTACTTC
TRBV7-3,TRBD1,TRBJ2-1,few,CASSLKGGPYNEQFF,TGTGCCAGCAGCTTAAAAGGGGGCCCCTACAATGAGCAGTTCTTC
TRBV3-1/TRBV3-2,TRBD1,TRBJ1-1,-,CASSQPDRAGEAFF,TGTGCCAGCAGCCAACCCGACAGGGCGGGTGAAGCTTTCTTT
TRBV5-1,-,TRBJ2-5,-,CASSYAVQETQYF,TGCGCCAGCAGCTATGCGGTCCAAGAGACCCAGTACTTC
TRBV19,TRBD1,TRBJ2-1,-,CASSMGTGGNEQFF,TGTGCCAGTAGTATGGGGACAGGGGGAAATGAGCAGTTCTTC
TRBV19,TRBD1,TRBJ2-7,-,CASSIPGQPLPYEQYF,TGTGCCAGTAGCATACCGGGACAGCCGTTACCCTACGAGCAGTACTTC
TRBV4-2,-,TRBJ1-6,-,CASSQPTGSSYNSPLHF,TGTGCCAGCAGCCAACCCACAGGGAGCTCCTATAATTCACCCCTCCACTTT
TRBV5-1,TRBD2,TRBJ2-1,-,CASTMVRGGLNEQFF,TGCGCCAGCACAATGGTGCGGGGGGGGCTCAATGAGCAGTTCTTC
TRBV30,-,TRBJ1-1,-,CAWSVARSEAFF,TGTGCCTGGAGTGTTGCGCGTAGTGAAGCTTTCTTT
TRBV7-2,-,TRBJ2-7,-,CASSFDSTYEQYF,TGTGCCAGCAGCTTTGACAGCACCTACGAGCAGTACTTC
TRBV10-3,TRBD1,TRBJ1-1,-,CAISFGTGLTEAFF,TGTGCCATCAGCTTCGGGACAGGGCTGACTGAAGCTTTCTTT
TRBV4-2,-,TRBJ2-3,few,CASSQGRATDTQYF,TGTGCCAGCAGCCAAGGCAGGGCCACAGATACGCAGTATTTT
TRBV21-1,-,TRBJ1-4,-,CAISGAGDPTNEKLFF,TGTGCCATCTCGGGGGCGGGGGATCCAACTAATGAAAAACTGTTTTTT
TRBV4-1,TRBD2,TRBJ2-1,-,CASSPLRGGRDNEQFF,TGCGCCAGCAGCCCCTTACGGGGGGGGAGGGACAATGAGCAGTTCTTC
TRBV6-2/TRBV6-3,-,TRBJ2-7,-,CASSAAYEQYF,TGTGCCAGCAGTGCGGCCTACGAGCAGTACTTC
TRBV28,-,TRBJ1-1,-,CASRLWDMNTEAFF,TGTGCCAGCAGACTCTGGGACATGAACACTGAAGCTTTCTTT
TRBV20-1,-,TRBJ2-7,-,CSAPRGGEQYF,TGCAGTGCTCCCAGGGGCGGGGAGCAGTACTTC
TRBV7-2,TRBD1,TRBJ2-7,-,CASSLTTGGGYEQYF,TGTGCCAGCAGCTTAACGACAGGGGGGGGCTACGAGCAGTACTTC
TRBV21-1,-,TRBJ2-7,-,CASTEGQSYEQYF,TGTGCCAGCACCGAAGGACAGTCCTACGAGCAGTACTTC
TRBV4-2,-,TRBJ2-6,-,CASSQEWARGSGANVLTF,TGTGCCAGCAGCCAAGAGTGGGCCAGGGGCTCTGGGGCCAACGTCCTGACTTTC
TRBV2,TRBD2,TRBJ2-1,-,CASSGPSGEDEQFF,TGTGCCAGCAGTGGGCCTAGCGGGGAGGATGAGCAGTTCTTC
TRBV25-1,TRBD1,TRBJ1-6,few,CASGQGDSPLHF,TGTGCCAGCGGACAGGGGGATTCACCCCTCCACTTT
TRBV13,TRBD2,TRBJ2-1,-,CASSLSSGSSYNEQFF,TGTGCCAGCAGCTTATCTAGCGGGAGCTCCTACAATGAGCAGTTCTTC
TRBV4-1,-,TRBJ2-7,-,CASSQEEGAGEQYF,TGCGCCAGCAGCCAAGAGGAGGGGGCGGGCGAGCAGTACTTC
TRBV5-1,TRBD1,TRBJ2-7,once,CASSLGQGHYEQYF,TGCGCCAGCAGCTTAGGACAGGGCCACTACGAGCAGTACTTC
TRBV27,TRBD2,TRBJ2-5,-,CASWEGFGTQYF,TGTGCCAGCTGGGAGGGGTTTGGGACCCAGTACTTC
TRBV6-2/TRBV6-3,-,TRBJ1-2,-,CASSYSMRDEGYTF,TGTGCCAGCAGTTACTCGATGAGGGATGAGGGCTACACCTTC
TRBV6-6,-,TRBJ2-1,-,CASSHRYNEQFF,TGTGCCAGCAGTCACAGGTACAATGAGCAGTTCTTC
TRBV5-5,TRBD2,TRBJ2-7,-,CASSSLIGGDMTYEQYF,TGTGCCAGCAGCTCGTTAATCGGGGGGGACATGACCTACGAGCAGTACTTC
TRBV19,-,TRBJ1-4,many,CASSTAGSTNEKLFF,TGTGCCAGTAGTACCGCAGGGTCAACTAATGAAAAACTGTTTTTT
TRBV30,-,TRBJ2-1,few,CAWSNLIISGYIEAVNEQFF,TGTGCCTGGTCCAACCTCATCATCAGTGGGTATATAGAAGCGGTCAATGAGCAGTTCTTC
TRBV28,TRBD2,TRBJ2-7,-,CASTRGLAGGGEQYF,TGTGCCAGCACCCGGGGACTAGCGGGAGGGGGCGAGCAGTACTTC
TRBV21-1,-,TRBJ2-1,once,CASSKVASGRAGEAYNEQFF,TGTGCCAGCAGCAAAGTCGCTAGCGGGAGGGCAGGGGAGGCCTACAATGAGCAGTTCTTC
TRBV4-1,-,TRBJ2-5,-,CASSQAPGETQYF,TGCGCCAGCAGCCAAGCACCGGGGGAGACCCAGTACTTC
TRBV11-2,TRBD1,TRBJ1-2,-,CASRGPSGQTYGYTF,TGTGCCAGCCGCGGGCCCTCGGGACAGACCTATGGCTACACCTTC
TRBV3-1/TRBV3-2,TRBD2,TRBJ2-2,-,CASSQLAANTGELFF,TGTGCCAGCAGCCAACTAGCGGCGAACACCGGGGAGCTGTTTTTT
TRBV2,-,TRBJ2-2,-,CASDKGQGGVRTGELFF,TGTGCCAGCGATAAGGGCCAGGGAGGAGTCAGAACCGGGGAGCTGTTTTTT
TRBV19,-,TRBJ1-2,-,CASSIRGNYGYTF,TGTGCCAGTAGTATAAGAGGGAATTATGGCTACACCTTC
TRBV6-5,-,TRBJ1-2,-,CAYNRTPYGYTF,TGTGCCTACAATCGGACACCCTATGGCTACACCTTC
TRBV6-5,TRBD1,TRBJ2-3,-,CASRKGGRFADTQYF,TGTGCCAGCAGGAAAGGGGGCCGTTTCGCAGATACGCAGTATTTT
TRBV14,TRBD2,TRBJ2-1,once,CASSQGLAGRNEQFF,TGTGCCAGCAGCCAAGGACTAGCGGGACGGAATGAGCAGTTCTTC
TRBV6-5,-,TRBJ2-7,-,CASSLTGQAREQYF,TGTGCCAGCAGTTTAACAGGGCAGGCTCGGGAGCAGTACTTC
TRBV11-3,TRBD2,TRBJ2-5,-,CASSSGGVVETQYF,TGTGCCAGCAGCTCCGGGGGGGTAGTGGAGACCCAGTACTTC
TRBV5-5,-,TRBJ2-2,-,CASSSGQVVDRLFF,TGTGCCAGCAGCTCTGGACAAGTCGTGGACCGGCTGTTTTTT
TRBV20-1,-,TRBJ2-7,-,CSASAEGYEQYF,TGCAGTGCTAGTGCGGAGGGCTACGAGCAGTACTTC
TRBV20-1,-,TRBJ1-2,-,CTGWYYGYTF,TGCACGGGATGGTACTATGGCTACACCTTC
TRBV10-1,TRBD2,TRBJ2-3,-,CASSDFRGASGRGTDTQYF,TGCGCCAGCAGTGATTTCAGAGGGGCTAGCGGGAGAGGCACAGATACGCAGTATTTT
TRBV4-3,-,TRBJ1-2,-,CASSQARTSNYGYTF,TGCGCCAGCAGCCAAGCTCGTACTTCTAACTATGGCTACACCTTC
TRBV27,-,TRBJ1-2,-,CASSSPGYGYTF,TGTGCCAGCAGTTCCCCGGGGTATGGCTACACCTTC
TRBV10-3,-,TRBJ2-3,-,CAISESNQGIRTDTQYF,TGTGCCATCAGTGAGTCGAATCAGGGAATCAGGACAGATACGCAGTATTTT
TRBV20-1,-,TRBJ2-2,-,CSASRRQENTGELFF,TGCAGTGCTAGTCGGCGCCAGGAGAACACCGGGGAGCTGTTTTTT